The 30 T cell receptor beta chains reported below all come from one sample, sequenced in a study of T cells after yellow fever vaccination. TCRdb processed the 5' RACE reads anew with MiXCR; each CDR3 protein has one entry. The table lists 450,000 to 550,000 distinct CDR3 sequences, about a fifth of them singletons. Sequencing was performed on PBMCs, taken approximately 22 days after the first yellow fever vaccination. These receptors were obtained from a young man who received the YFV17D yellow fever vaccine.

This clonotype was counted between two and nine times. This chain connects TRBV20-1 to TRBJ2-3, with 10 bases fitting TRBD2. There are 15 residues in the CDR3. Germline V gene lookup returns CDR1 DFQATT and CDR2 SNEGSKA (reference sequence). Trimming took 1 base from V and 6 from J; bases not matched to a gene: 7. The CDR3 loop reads CSARVSAGGLDTQYF. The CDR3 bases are TGCAGTGCTAGAGTGTCAGCGGGGGGGCTGGATACGCAGTATTTT.

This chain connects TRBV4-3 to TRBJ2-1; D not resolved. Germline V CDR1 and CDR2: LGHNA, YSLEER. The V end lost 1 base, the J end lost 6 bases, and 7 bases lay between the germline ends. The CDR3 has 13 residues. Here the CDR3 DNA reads TGCGCCAGCAGCCAAGGCTATACCAATGAGCAGTTCTTC. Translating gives CASSQGYTNEQFF.

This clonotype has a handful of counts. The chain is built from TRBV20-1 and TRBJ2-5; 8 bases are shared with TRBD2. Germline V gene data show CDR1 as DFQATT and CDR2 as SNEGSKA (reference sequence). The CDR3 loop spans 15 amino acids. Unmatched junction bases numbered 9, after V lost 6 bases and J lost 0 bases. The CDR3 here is CSASLAGPYQETQYF. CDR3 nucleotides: TGCAGTGCCTCGCTAGCGGGCCCGTACCAAGAGACCCAGTACTTC.

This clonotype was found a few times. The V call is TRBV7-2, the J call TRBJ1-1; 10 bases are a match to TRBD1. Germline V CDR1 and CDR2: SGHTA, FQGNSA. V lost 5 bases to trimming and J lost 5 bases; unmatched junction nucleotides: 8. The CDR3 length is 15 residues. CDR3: CASSPRDRGFTEAFF. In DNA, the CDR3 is TGTGCCAGCAGCCCGCGGGACAGGGGTTTTACTGAAGCTTTCTTT.

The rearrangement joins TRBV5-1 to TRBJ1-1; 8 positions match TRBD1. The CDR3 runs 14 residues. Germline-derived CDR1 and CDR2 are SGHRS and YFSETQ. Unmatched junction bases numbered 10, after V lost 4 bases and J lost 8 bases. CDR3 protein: CASSPQGQGSEAFF. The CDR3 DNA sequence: TGCGCCAGCAGCCCGCAAGGACAGGGTTCGGAAGCTTTCTTT.

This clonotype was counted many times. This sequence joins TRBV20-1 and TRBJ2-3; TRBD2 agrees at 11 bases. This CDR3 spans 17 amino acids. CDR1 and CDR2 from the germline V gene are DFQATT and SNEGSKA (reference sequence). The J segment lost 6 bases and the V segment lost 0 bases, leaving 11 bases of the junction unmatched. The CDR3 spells CSARDPGSGGAADTQYF. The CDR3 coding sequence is TGCAGTGCTAGAGATCCGGGTAGCGGGGGGGCCGCGGATACGCAGTATTTT.

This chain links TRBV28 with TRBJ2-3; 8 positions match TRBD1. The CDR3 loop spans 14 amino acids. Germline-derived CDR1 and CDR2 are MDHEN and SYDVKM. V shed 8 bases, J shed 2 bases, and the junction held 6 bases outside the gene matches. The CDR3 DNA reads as TGTGCCAGCCGAACAGGGGGTGTCACAGATACGCAGTATTTT. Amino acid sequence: CASRTGGVTDTQYF.

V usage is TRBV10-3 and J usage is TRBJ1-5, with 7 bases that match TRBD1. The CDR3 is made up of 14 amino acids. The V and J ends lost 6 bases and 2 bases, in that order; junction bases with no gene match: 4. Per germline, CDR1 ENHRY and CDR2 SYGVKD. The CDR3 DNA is TGTGCCATCAGCCGGGACAGCCGCAATCAGCCCCAGCATTTT. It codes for CAISRDSRNQPQHF.

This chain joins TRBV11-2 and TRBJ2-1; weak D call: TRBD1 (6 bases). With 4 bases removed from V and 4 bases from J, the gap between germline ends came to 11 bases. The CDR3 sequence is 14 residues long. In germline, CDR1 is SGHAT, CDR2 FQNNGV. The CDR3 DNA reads TGTGCCAGCAGCTACGGACAGCAATACAATGAGCAGTTCTTC. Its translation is CASSYGQQYNEQFF.

The CDR3 loop is CASSYDRPFADTQYF. CDR3 bases: TGTGCCAGCAGTTACGATAGACCATTCGCAGATACGCAGTATTTT. This chain uses TRBV6-2 or TRBV6-3 with TRBJ2-3; D remains unclear. The CDR3 has 15 residues. The V gene lost 2 bases and the J gene lost 4 bases, with 13 bases spanning the gap. Germline loops: CDR1 MNHEY, CDR2 SVGEGT.

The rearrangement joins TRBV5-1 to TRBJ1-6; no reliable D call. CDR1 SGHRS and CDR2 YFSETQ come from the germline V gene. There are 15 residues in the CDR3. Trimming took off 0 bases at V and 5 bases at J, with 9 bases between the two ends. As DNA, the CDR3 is TGCGCCAGCAGCTTGGTTAGGTCGGATAATTCACCCCTCCACTTT. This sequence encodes CASSLVRSDNSPLHF.

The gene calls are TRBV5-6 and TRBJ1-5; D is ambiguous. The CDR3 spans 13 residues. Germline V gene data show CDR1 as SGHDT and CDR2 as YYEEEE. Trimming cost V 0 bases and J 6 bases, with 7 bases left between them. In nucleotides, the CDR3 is TGTGCCAGCAGCTTGGCCGGGAGTCAGCCCCAGCATTTT. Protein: CASSLAGSQPQHF.

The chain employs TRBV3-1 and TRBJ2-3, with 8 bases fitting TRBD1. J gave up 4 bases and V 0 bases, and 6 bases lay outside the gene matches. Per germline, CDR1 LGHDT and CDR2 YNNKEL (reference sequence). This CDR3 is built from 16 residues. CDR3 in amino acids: CASSQEWGTGPDTQYF. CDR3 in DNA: TGTGCCAGCAGCCAAGAATGGGGGACAGGACCAGATACGCAGTATTTT.

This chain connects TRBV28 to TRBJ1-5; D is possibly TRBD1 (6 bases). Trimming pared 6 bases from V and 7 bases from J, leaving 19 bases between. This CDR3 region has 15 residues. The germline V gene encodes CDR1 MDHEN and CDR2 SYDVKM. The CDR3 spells CASSPTRGMGQPQHF. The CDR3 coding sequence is TGTGCCAGCAGCCCCACGAGGGGGATGGGGCAGCCCCAGCATTTT.

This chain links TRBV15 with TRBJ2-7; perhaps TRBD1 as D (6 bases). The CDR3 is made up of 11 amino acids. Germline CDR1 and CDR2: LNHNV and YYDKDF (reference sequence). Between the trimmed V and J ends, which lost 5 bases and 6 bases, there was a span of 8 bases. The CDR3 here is CATSGGGEQYF. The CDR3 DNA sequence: TGTGCCACCAGCGGGGGCGGCGAGCAGTACTTC.

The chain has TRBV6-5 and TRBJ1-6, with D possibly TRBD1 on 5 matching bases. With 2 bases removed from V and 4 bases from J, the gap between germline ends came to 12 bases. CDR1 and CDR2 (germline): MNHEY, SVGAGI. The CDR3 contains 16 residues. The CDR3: CASSYGVQGYNSPLHF. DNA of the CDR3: TGTGCCAGCAGTTACGGGGTTCAGGGATATAATTCACCCCTCCACTTT.

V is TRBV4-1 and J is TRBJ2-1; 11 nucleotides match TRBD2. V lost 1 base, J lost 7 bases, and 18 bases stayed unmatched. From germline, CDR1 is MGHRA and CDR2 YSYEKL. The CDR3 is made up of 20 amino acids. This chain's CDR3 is CASSQAPRRPAGTSGNEQFF. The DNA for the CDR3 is TGCGCCAGCAGCCAAGCCCCTCGGAGACCGGCCGGGACTAGCGGAAATGAGCAGTTCTTC.

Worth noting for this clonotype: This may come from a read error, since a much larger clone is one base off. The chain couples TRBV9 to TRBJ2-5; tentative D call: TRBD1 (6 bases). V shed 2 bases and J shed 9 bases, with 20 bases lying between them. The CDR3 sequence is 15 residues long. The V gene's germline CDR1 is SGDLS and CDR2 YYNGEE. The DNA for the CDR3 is TGTGCCAGCAGCGTCGGCCAGGGGAGTGAGGAGTCCCAGTACTTC. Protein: CASSVGQGSEESQYF. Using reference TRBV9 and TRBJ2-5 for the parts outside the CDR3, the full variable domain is DSGVTQTPKHLITATGQRVTLRCSPRSGDLSVYWYQQSLDQGLQFLIQYYNGEERAKGNILERFSAQQFPDLHSELNLSSLELGDSALYFCASSVGQGSEESQYFGPGTRLLVL.

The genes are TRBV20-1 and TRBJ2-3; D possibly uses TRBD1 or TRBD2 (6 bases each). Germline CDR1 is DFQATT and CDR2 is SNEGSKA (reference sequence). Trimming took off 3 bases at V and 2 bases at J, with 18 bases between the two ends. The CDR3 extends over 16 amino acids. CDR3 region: CSASSPGAPSTDTQYF. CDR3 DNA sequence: TGCAGTGCTAGTTCACCGGGGGCCCCTTCCACAGATACGCAGTATTTT.

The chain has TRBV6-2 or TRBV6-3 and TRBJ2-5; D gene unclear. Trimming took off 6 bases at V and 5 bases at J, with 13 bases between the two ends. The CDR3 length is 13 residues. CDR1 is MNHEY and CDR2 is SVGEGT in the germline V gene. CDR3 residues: CASRTLGLETQYF. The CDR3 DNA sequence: TGTGCCAGCAGGACTTTAGGTCTCGAGACCCAGTACTTC.

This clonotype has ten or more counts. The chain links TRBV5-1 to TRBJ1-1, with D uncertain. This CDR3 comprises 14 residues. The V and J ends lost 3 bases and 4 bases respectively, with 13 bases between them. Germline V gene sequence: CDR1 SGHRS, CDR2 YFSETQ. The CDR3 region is CASSWLPAATEAFF. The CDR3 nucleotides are TGCGCCAGCAGCTGGCTACCCGCTGCCACTGAAGCTTTCTTT.

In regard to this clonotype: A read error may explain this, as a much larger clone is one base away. This chain's CDR3 is CSANDYRVITEAFF. DNA for the CDR3: TGCAGTGCTAATGATTACAGGGTCATCACTGAAGCTTTCTTT. The chain links TRBV20-1 to TRBJ1-1, with a tentative D call TRBD1 (6 bases). V was pared by 4 bases and J by 4 bases, with 16 bases between. The CDR3 extends over 14 amino acids. CDR1 and CDR2 from the germline V gene are DFQATT and SNEGSKA (reference sequence).

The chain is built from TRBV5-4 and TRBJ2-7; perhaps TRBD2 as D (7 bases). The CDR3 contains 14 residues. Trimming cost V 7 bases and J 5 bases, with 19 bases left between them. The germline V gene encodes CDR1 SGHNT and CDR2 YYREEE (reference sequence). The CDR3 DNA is TGTGCCAGCTCCAGGGCAGGGGAGGGGAACGAGCAGTACGTC. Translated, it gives CASSRAGEGNEQYV.

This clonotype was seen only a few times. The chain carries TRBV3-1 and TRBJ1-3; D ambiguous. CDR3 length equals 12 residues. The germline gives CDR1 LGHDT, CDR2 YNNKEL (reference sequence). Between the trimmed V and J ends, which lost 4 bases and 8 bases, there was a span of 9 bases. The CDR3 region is CASSPEGHTIYF. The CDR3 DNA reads TGTGCCAGCAGCCCCGAAGGACACACCATATATTTT.

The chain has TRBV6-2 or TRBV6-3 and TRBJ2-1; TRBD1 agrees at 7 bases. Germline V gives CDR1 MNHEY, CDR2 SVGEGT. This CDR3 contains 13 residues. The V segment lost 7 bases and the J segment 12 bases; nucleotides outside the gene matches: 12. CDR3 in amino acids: CASNSDGAGGQFF. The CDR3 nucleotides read TGTGCCAGCAACTCAGACGGGGCAGGGGGGCAGTTCTTC.

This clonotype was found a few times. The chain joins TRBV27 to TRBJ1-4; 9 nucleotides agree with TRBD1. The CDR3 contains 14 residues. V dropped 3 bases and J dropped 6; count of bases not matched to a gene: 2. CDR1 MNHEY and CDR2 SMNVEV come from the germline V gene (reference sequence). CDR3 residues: CASSFRDRDEKLFF. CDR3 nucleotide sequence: TGTGCCAGCAGTTTTAGGGACAGGGATGAAAAACTGTTTTTT.

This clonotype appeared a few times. The CDR3 reads CASSPRATEAFF. CDR3 DNA sequence: TGTGCCAGCAGCCCTAGGGCCACTGAAGCTTTCTTT. The chain combines TRBV7-2 with TRBJ1-1, with no clear D. V was pared by 5 bases and J by 4 bases, with 8 bases between. Germline loops: CDR1 SGHTA, CDR2 FQGNSA. The CDR3 consists of 12 residues.

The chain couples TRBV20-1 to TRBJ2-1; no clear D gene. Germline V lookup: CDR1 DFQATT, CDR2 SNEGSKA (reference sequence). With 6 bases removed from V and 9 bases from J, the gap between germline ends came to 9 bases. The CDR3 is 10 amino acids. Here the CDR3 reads CSARAGEQFF. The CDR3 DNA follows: TGCAGTGCACGGGCTGGTGAGCAGTTCTTC.

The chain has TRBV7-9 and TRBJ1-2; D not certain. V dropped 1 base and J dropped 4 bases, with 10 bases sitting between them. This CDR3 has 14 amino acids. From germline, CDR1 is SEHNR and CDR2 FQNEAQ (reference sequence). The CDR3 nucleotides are TGTGCCAGCAGCTTAGAGGGCGCGACCTATGGCTACACCTTC. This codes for CASSLEGATYGYTF.

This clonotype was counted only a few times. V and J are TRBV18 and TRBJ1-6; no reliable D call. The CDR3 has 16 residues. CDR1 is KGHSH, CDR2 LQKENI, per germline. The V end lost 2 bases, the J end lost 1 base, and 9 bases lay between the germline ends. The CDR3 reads CASSPNQGSYNSPLHF. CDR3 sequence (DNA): TGTGCCAGCTCACCAAATCAAGGTTCCTATAATTCACCCCTCCACTTT.